The next 10 T cell receptor beta chains were all read from a single sample in a study of T cells expressing NK-cell markers. TCRdb reanalyzed the 5' RACE reads and collapses them to one entry per CDR3 protein, without DNA. The listing contains around 280,000 distinct CDR3 sequences. The specimen was blood T cells: a sorted CD56 or NKG2C T cell subset, CD4+ or CD8+ T cells, or bulk PBMC T cells (not recorded which). The origin of the receptors is a man between 18 and 35 years old in good health.

The chain couples TRBV5-1 to TRBJ2-5; absent DNA, TCRdb's TRBD1 call cannot be checked. This CDR3 region has 15 residues. Per the germline V gene, CDR1 is SGHRS and CDR2 is YFSETQ. This CDR3 is CASSKGQAPQETQYF.

This chain connects TRBV24-1 to TRBJ2-1; the TRBD2 assignment by TCRdb is unverifiable without DNA. The length of the CDR3 is 13 residues. Germline V gives CDR1 KGHDR, CDR2 SFDVKD. The CDR3 protein is CATSGGSFNEQFF.

V and J are TRBV27 and TRBJ1-1. The V gene's germline CDR1 is MNHEY and CDR2 SMNVEV (reference sequence). The CDR3 sequence is 19 residues long. The CDR3 loop is CASSLSVFGPTQMNTEAFF.

The chain employs TRBV20-1 and TRBJ2-1; TCRdb designates TRBD1, a call that cannot be tested without DNA. This CDR3 has 14 residues. Germline CDR1 is DFQATT and CDR2 is SNEGSKA (reference sequence). CDR3 sequence reads: CSAGTGRSGDEQFF.

The gene calls are TRBV27 and TRBJ2-7. The CDR3 has 13 amino acids. Germline values: CDR1 MNHEY, CDR2 SMNVEV (reference sequence). Here the CDR3 reads CASSLASNYEQYF.

The rearrangement links TRBV27 to TRBJ2-7; lacking DNA, the TRBD1 call made by TCRdb goes unchecked. The CDR3 runs 15 residues. From germline, CDR1 is MNHEY and CDR2 SMNVEV (reference sequence). This chain's CDR3 is CASTYRTGNSYEQYF.

The chain has TRBV6-2 or TRBV6-3 and TRBJ2-7; TCRdb names TRBD2, which stays unverified in the absence of DNA. CDR1 is MNHEY, CDR2 SVGEGT, per germline. This CDR3 has 13 amino acids. CDR3 region: CATTTGGYYEQYF.

The chain uses TRBV12-3 or TRBV12-4 and TRBJ2-2. The CDR3 runs 11 residues. The CDR3 region is CASTLYGELFF.

This chain uses TRBV5-4 with TRBJ2-1; the TRBD2 assignment by TCRdb is unverifiable without DNA. The CDR3 has 13 residues. Germline V gene lookup returns CDR1 SGHNT and CDR2 YYREEE (reference sequence). CDR3 in amino acids: CASSIGGPTEQFF.

This rearrangement joins TRBV29-1 to TRBJ2-5. Per germline, CDR1 SQVTM and CDR2 ANQGSEA. The CDR3 totals 12 residues. CDR3 loop: CSVAEAEETQYF.